Following are 10 T cell receptor beta chains from one sample sequenced in a study of T cells in localized non-small cell lung cancer. TCRdb keeps only in-frame clones here, not all; method: immunoSEQ multiplex PCR. The sample lists just under 20,000 clones; approximately 80% were seen once. This material consisted of peripheral blood, taken before any cancer treatment. Receptors were obtained from a man aged 40 to 69 with stage I lung adenocarcinoma.

J is TRBJ2-7 and V is TRBV7-6, with TRBD2 identical over 15 bases. Germline CDR1 is SGHVS and CDR2 is FNYEAQ. V shed 3 bases, J shed 2 bases, and the junction held 2 bases outside the gene matches. The CDR3 is made up of 16 amino acids. CDR3 sequence (DNA): TGTGCCAGCAGCTTGGGGACTAGCGGGGGGACCTACGAGCAGTACTTC. Amino acids: CASSLGTSGGTYEQYF.

V is TRBV27 and J is TRBJ1-5; D is undetermined. With 1 base removed from V and 2 bases from J, the gap between germline ends came to 3 bases. The CDR3 sequence is 13 residues long. The germline V gene has CDR1 MNHEY and CDR2 SMNVEV (reference sequence). The CDR3 loop is CASSLWGNQPQHF. For the CDR3, the DNA is TGTGCCAGCAGTTTATGGGGCAATCAGCCCCAGCATTTT.

This chain joins TRBV7-2 and TRBJ2-7; D gene unclear. Germline CDR1 SGHTA, CDR2 FQGNSA. V lost 1 base, J lost 5 bases, and 12 bases lay in between. The CDR3 is made up of 14 amino acids. CDR3 protein: CASSLVGSVHEQYF. In DNA, the CDR3 is TGTGCCAGCAGCTTAGTAGGCTCAGTGCACGAGCAGTACTTC. The full variable domain, completed using reference TRBV7-2 and TRBJ2-7, is GAGVSQSPSNKVTEKGKDVELRCDPISGHTALYWYRQSLGQGLEFLIYFQGNSAPDKSGLPSDRFSAERTGGSVSTLTIQRTQQEDSAVYLCASSLVGSVHEQYFGPGTRLTVT.

The chain is built from TRBV28 and TRBJ2-7; 7 bases agree with TRBD2. V lost 4 bases and J lost 5; bases outside the gene matches: 14. This CDR3 is 16 amino acids long. Germline loops: CDR1 MDHEN, CDR2 SYDVKM. CDR3 residues: CASSSLREISFDEQYF. Written as DNA, the CDR3 is TGTGCCAGCAGTTCACTGCGGGAGATCAGTTTCGACGAGCAGTACTTC.

This clone has a single count. The rearrangement joins TRBV5-1 to TRBJ2-5; D unclear. CDR3 length equals 14 residues. V lost 4 bases to trimming and J lost 1 base, with 11 bases between them. Germline V CDR1 and CDR2: SGHRS, YFSETQ. Here the CDR3 reads CASSTRVPQETQYF. The CDR3 DNA reads as TGCGCCAGCAGCACCCGGGTACCCCAAGAGACCCAGTACTTC.

A few counts support this clone. The V gene is TRBV18, the J gene TRBJ2-5; D remains unclear. This CDR3 has 12 amino acids. Germline CDR1 and CDR2: KGHSH and LQKENI. Trimming left V 3 bases short and J 5 bases short, with 7 bases between. The CDR3 region is CASSPTGETQYF. The CDR3 nucleotides read TGTGCCAGCTCACCGACCGGGGAGACCCAGTACTTC.

The chain has TRBV6-1 and TRBJ1-1; D perhaps matches TRBD1 (5 bases). V lost 3 bases and J 4 bases, leaving 15 bases between the germline ends. This CDR3 spans 15 amino acids. Germline lookup yields CDR1 MNHNS and CDR2 SASEGT. CDR3 loop: CASSEIGTGSTEAFF. The DNA of the CDR3 is TGTGCCAGCAGTGAGATAGGGACCGGTTCCACTGAAGCTTTCTTT.

This clone has just a few counts. CDR3 nucleotide sequence: TGCGCCAGCAGCCCTCGGACTGTATCTAGTGATACGCAGTATTTT. This gives the protein CASSPRTVSSDTQYF. This chain links TRBV5-1 with TRBJ2-3; maybe TRBD2 (5 bases). Trimming left V 4 bases short and J 6 bases short, with 18 bases between. Germline assignment: CDR1 SGHRS and CDR2 YFSETQ. The CDR3 has 15 residues.

In its sample, this clone was seen once. The rearrangement links TRBV29-1 to TRBJ1-1; 10 nucleotides agree with TRBD1. The CDR3 covers 14 residues. Trimming took 6 bases from V and 0 from J; bases not matched to a gene: 4. Germline values: CDR1 SQVTM, CDR2 ANQGSEA. CDR3 nucleotide sequence: TGCAGCGTACCGGGACAGGGGCTGAACACTGAAGCTTTCTTT. Its protein product is CSVPGQGLNTEAFF. The whole variable domain, remainder taken from reference TRBV29-1 and TRBJ1-1, is SAVISQKPSRDICQRGTSLTIQCQVDSQVTMMFWYRQQPGQSLTLIATANQGSEATYESGFVIDKFPISRPNLTFSTLTVSNMSPEDSSIYLCSVPGQGLNTEAFFGQGTRLTVV.

This clone showed up just a few times. The rearrangement joins TRBV15 to TRBJ1-2; 7 nucleotides match TRBD1. Germline trimming cut 0 bases from V and 6 bases from J; bases unmatched to any gene: 7. The CDR3 extends over 15 amino acids. Germline-derived CDR1 and CDR2 are LNHNV and YYDKDF (reference sequence). In nucleotides, the CDR3 is TGTGCCACCAGCAGAGAAAGTATTAGGGGGCATGGCTACACCTTC. Its protein is CATSRESIRGHGYTF.